This T cell receptor beta chain was profiled in a study of memory CD4+ T cells and cytomegalovirus serostatus (dated by TCRdb to between 2018 and 2021). Study-wide context: The cohort comprised roughly 35 healthy Belgian adults, 9 CMV seropositive and some 25 CMV seronegative. The study sequenced CD4+ memory TCRbeta repertoires of a Belgian cohort with known cytomegalovirus serostatus to replicate a published TCR-based CMV serostatus classifier. The investigation overall reported the following: On the Belgian cohort, the classifier based on the original framework reached a median bootstrapped AUC of about 0.96, with a 95% CI of 0.76-1.00. For CMV serostatus prediction, a median bootstrapped AUC of 0.95 was reached with the original framework, and a median bootstrapped AUC of roughly 0.9 was reached with a US-trained random forest. Unlike the original study, which covered naive and memory CD4+ and CD8+ populations, the Belgian study sequenced only CD4+CD45RO+ memory cells. Results were interpreted as suggesting that the CMV-associated TCR signature is largely present in the CD4+ memory repertoire. Of 150 to 200 previously reported CMV-associated TCRbeta sequences, 67 appeared in the CD4+ memory repertoires, each in one to five individuals.

A FACSAria II was used to sort memory CD4+ T cells, defined as single viable CD3+CD4+CD8-CD45RO+ cells. CMV serostatus was determined using a Roche Elecsys assay that detects serum IgG against CMV pp150, pp28, p38 and p52. Following thawing, total CD4+ T cells were enriched through positive selection using CD4 magnetic microbeads. The samples came from a separate study whose specific focus was interrogating the CD4+ T cell memory repertoire. Peripheral blood mononuclear cells were isolated and cryopreserved following standard operating procedures; serum was stored at -80 °C. The staining relied on CD3-PerCP (BW264/56), CD4-APC (RPA-T4), CD45RO-PE (UCHT1) and CD8-Pacific Orange (3B5) antibodies, and Sytox blue was used to exclude non-viable cells. CDR1 and CDR2 are drawn from the germline V gene (reference sequence): LNHNV, YYDKDF. Trimming costs V 0 bases and J 3 bases, and their ends lie 8 bases apart. The CDR3 contains 15 residues, cysteine and phenylalanine counted. Only the CDR3 portion is preserved as DNA: 45 bases, with reading frame beginning at the first base.

The Quick-DNA Microprep Kit was used to extract genomic DNA from the sorted cells. TCRbeta DNA was amplified with the immunoSEQ hsTCRbeta kit following the manufacturer's protocol. An Illumina MiSeq instrument was used to sequence the TCRbeta libraries. Per the source publication's procedure: Once out-of-frame sequences had been removed, 2,204,828 distinct TCRbeta sequences were left, which works out to an average of approximately 70,000 per individual. Each individual was scored according to the count of fewer than 200 previously reported CMV-associated TCRbeta sequences and the total productive distinct TCRbeta count. A beta-binomial model was reimplemented in Python, and scikit-learn random forests with default parameters were trained on US cohort data. Classifier performance on the Belgian cohort was summarized as median AUC with percentile confidence intervals over 10,000 bootstrap iterations. Drawn from immuneACCESS, this table holds only the in-frame rearrangements with V and J called that TCRdb kept. Clones are partly lost; checked studies trace under half to an unresolved V gene and leave the rest unexplained. The V and J calls and clone size were taken over from that table, and D and trimming were inferred from the DNA. The table for this sample lists some 58,000 clones; over 60% of them were counted only once. 0.75% to 0.9% of the sample belongs to the ten largest clones.

Comment on this clone: Its binding antigen is unknown. Base quality data are lacking; no much larger clone is found one base away.

This chain is built from TRBV15 and TRBJ1-4; the D segment cannot be called with confidence. The receptor's source is an adult in good health and CMV-seronegative. The sequencing input was memory CD4+ T cells from blood. The sequence in DNA is TGTGCCACCAGCAGAGAGGGTAAAGCTAATGAAAAACTGTTTTTT. The encoded protein is CATSREGKANEKLFF.